These T cell receptor beta chains were read from a single sample in a study of cytomegalovirus exposure and HLA in healthy donors. Produced via immunoSEQ multiplex PCR; TCRdb's table is partial and in-frame only. The sample consists of under 200,000 clones, around 80% of them appearing once. The sequencing input was PBMCs. These receptors were collected from a young woman in good health and CMV-seropositive. CDR3s include the opening cysteine and the closing phenylalanine or tryptophan. Fields, in order: J gene, CDR3 length, clone size, D gene, V gene, CDR3 protein, CDR3 DNA. A D gene is named only where the DNA matches it firmly. For some rows the clone size is stated as once, few or many, or as a class when expanded; others skip it.

J gene: TRBJ2-7; CDR3 length: 15; clone size: .; D gene: .; V gene: TRBV6-5; CDR3 protein: CASSTRLGDFYEQYF; CDR3 DNA: TGTGCCAGCAGTACCCGATTAGGGGATTTCTACGAGCAGTACTTC
J gene: TRBJ2-5; CDR3 length: 16; clone size: .; D gene: TRBD1; V gene: TRBV10-3; CDR3 protein: CAISAGDRGSQETQYF; CDR3 DNA: TGTGCCATCAGTGCTGGTGACAGGGGTTCCCAAGAGACCCAGTACTTC
J gene: TRBJ2-7; CDR3 length: 14; clone size: .; D gene: .; V gene: TRBV30; CDR3 protein: CAWKLPGTPGEQYF; CDR3 DNA: TGTGCCTGGAAGCTCCCCGGGACTCCCGGCGAGCAGTACTTC
J gene: TRBJ1-2; CDR3 length: 14; clone size: .; D gene: TRBD1; V gene: TRBV5-4; CDR3 protein: CASSWDSYNYGYTF; CDR3 DNA: TGTGCCAGCAGTTGGGACAGTTATAACTATGGCTACACCTTC
J gene: TRBJ1-1; CDR3 length: 12; clone size: few; D gene: .; V gene: TRBV19; CDR3 protein: CASNQANTEAFF; CDR3 DNA: TGTGCCAGTAACCAGGCCAACACTGAAGCTTTCTTT
J gene: TRBJ2-1; CDR3 length: 14; clone size: .; D gene: TRBD1; V gene: TRBV19; CDR3 protein: CASSRTGWYNEQFF; CDR3 DNA: TGTGCCAGTAGTAGGACAGGGTGGTACAATGAGCAGTTCTTC
J gene: TRBJ1-4; CDR3 length: 15; clone size: .; D gene: TRBD1; V gene: TRBV7-2; CDR3 protein: CASSPNGQGGEKLFF; CDR3 DNA: TGTGCCAGCAGCCCCAACGGACAGGGAGGCGAAAAACTGTTTTTT
J gene: TRBJ2-5; CDR3 length: 16; clone size: .; D gene: TRBD2; V gene: TRBV7-9; CDR3 protein: CASSPERGPGGETQYF; CDR3 DNA: TGTGCCAGCAGCCCAGAACGGGGGCCGGGGGGGGAGACCCAGTACTTC
J gene: TRBJ1-1; CDR3 length: 16; clone size: .; D gene: TRBD1; V gene: TRBV30; CDR3 protein: CAWRVPWSGQGATAFF; CDR3 DNA: TGTGCCTGGAGGGTCCCCTGGTCGGGACAGGGGGCAACAGCTTTCTTT
J gene: TRBJ1-6; CDR3 length: 17; clone size: .; D gene: TRBD1; V gene: TRBV5-4; CDR3 protein: CASSLTGGITYNSPLHF; CDR3 DNA: TGTGCCAGCAGCTTAACAGGGGGTATCACCTATAATTCACCCCTCCACTTT
J gene: TRBJ1-2; CDR3 length: 13; clone size: .; D gene: .; V gene: TRBV5-1; CDR3 protein: CASSSDSNYGYTF; CDR3 DNA: TGCGCCAGCAGCTCGGACAGTAACTATGGCTACACCTTC
J gene: TRBJ2-5; CDR3 length: 13; clone size: .; D gene: .; V gene: TRBV5-6; CDR3 protein: CASRVPGLRTEYF; CDR3 DNA: TGTGCCAGCAGAGTACCGGGACTCCGGACCGAGTACTTC
J gene: TRBJ2-1; CDR3 length: 14; clone size: .; D gene: .; V gene: TRBV14; CDR3 protein: CASSQSLPGQVPFF; CDR3 DNA: TGTGCCAGCAGCCAATCTCTACCTGGGCAGGTCCCGTTCTTC
J gene: TRBJ2-3; CDR3 length: 16; clone size: .; D gene: .; V gene: TRBV7-9; CDR3 protein: CASSFSTSRSTDTQYF; CDR3 DNA: TGTGCCAGCAGCTTCAGCACTAGCAGAAGCACAGATACGCAGTATTTT
J gene: TRBJ2-5; CDR3 length: 14; clone size: few; D gene: .; V gene: TRBV7-2; CDR3 protein: CASSLAGWEETQYF; CDR3 DNA: TGTGCCAGCAGCTTGGCAGGGTGGGAAGAGACCCAGTACTTC
J gene: TRBJ2-5; CDR3 length: 16; clone size: .; D gene: TRBD2; V gene: TRBV7-2; CDR3 protein: CASSLGLGALQETQYF; CDR3 DNA: TGTGCCAGCAGCCTGGGACTAGGAGCCCTCCAAGAGACCCAGTACTTC
J gene: TRBJ1-6; CDR3 length: 16; clone size: .; D gene: .; V gene: TRBV5-1; CDR3 protein: CASSLWDTPFDSPLHF; CDR3 DNA: TGCGCCAGCAGCCTATGGGACACCCCGTTCGATTCACCCCTCCACTTT
J gene: TRBJ1-1; CDR3 length: 19; clone size: .; D gene: .; V gene: TRBV4-3; CDR3 protein: CASSQVLGQILGRNTEAFF; CDR3 DNA: TGCGCCAGCAGCCAAGTTTTAGGACAAATTTTAGGAAGGAACACTGAAGCTTTCTTT
J gene: TRBJ1-5; CDR3 length: 15; clone size: once; D gene: .; V gene: TRBV6-1; CDR3 protein: CASSEASGSNQPQHF; CDR3 DNA: TGTGCCAGCAGTGAAGCTTCAGGTTCCAATCAGCCCCAGCATTTT
J gene: TRBJ1-1; CDR3 length: 13; clone size: few; D gene: .; V gene: TRBV7-2; CDR3 protein: CASSFSGNTEAFF; CDR3 DNA: TGTGCCAGCAGCTTCAGTGGGAACACTGAAGCTTTCTTT
J gene: TRBJ2-3; CDR3 length: 17; clone size: .; D gene: .; V gene: TRBV7-6; CDR3 protein: CASSQEGGAIPTDTQYF; CDR3 DNA: TGTGCCAGCAGCCAGGAGGGGGGGGCCATCCCCACAGATACGCAGTATTTT
J gene: TRBJ2-7; CDR3 length: 15; clone size: .; D gene: .; V gene: TRBV4-1; CDR3 protein: CASSQGHRSSYEQYF; CDR3 DNA: TGCGCCAGCAGCCAAGGCCACAGAAGCTCCTACGAGCAGTACTTC
J gene: TRBJ1-1; CDR3 length: 12; clone size: few; D gene: .; V gene: TRBV10-3; CDR3 protein: CAISGTGIEAFF; CDR3 DNA: TGTGCCATCAGTGGCACAGGGATTGAAGCTTTCTTT
J gene: TRBJ1-5; CDR3 length: 13; clone size: few; D gene: .; V gene: TRBV2; CDR3 protein: CACQGSRNQPQHF; CDR3 DNA: TGTGCCTGCCAGGGGAGTCGGAATCAGCCCCAGCATTTT
J gene: TRBJ1-1; CDR3 length: 11; clone size: .; D gene: .; V gene: TRBV20-1; CDR3 protein: CSARVGAEAFF; CDR3 DNA: TGCAGTGCTAGAGTCGGTGCTGAGGCTTTCTTT
J gene: TRBJ1-4; CDR3 length: 16; clone size: once; D gene: .; V gene: TRBV23-1; CDR3 protein: CASSQKTRTVNEKLFF; CDR3 DNA: TGCGCCAGCAGTCAAAAAACCCGGACAGTGAATGAAAAACTGTTTTTT
J gene: TRBJ2-1; CDR3 length: 12; clone size: .; D gene: .; V gene: TRBV25-1; CDR3 protein: CASSELTNEQFF; CDR3 DNA: TGTGCCAGCAGTGAATTAACTAATGAGCAGTTCTTC
J gene: TRBJ2-7; CDR3 length: 15; clone size: .; D gene: TRBD2; V gene: TRBV4-3; CDR3 protein: CASSQDRLAGREQYF; CDR3 DNA: TGCGCCAGCAGCCAAGATCGTCTAGCGGGGCGCGAGCAGTACTTC
J gene: TRBJ2-2; CDR3 length: 15; clone size: .; D gene: .; V gene: TRBV9; CDR3 protein: CASSVRGANTGELFF; CDR3 DNA: TGTGCCAGCAGCGTCAGGGGCGCGAACACCGGGGAGCTGTTTTTT